This T cell receptor beta chain was retrieved from a study of response to subunit inactivated influenza vaccine (dated by TCRdb to 2016 to 2018). Describing the broader study: Deep quantitative profiling of the T cell receptor repertoire was used in the study to follow responses to a trivalent subunit inactivated influenza vaccine. Broad study findings and their caveats: According to the authors, only a limited number of new T cells may be recruited by each seasonal influenza vaccination.

Counted from cysteine to phenylalanine, this CDR3 has 14 amino acids. The kept DNA is CDR3 alone, 42 bases in frame from the first base. Cut back by 1 base and 5 bases, the V and J ends lie 12 bases apart. Details on this clonotype: Which antigen it targets is not known. Base-call qualities are not available, and no considerably larger clone is one nucleotide away.

The library was produced with RT-PCR. Sequenced using an Illumina HiSeq 2500. Through fastp at Q25 and MiXCR, TCRdb rebuilt clones from the public reads, retaining in-frame beta chains. Records with the same CDR3 protein are collapsed into one entry carrying the most frequent genes and DNA. The sample table contains approximately 530,000 distinct CDR3 sequences; only one count was recorded for approximately 7.2% of them. The ten largest clones take up about an eighth of the sample. Material: PBMCs from blood, obtained about 23 months after vaccination. The chain was built from TRBV12-3 or TRBV12-4 and TRBJ2-7; a weak D assignment points to TRBD1 (6 bases agree). The clonotype comes from a man aged 50 to 69 who received an inactivated influenza vaccine. Donor details come from another sample of the same person, matched by shared clones. The CDR3 sequence is CASSLGFPGDEQYF. The DNA sequence reads TGTGCCAGCAGTTTAGGTTTCCCAGGGGACGAGCAGTACTTC.